This T cell receptor (beta chain) came from a study of OX40 agonist ivuxolimab in advanced cancers. Study-level information: Of the participants, over 30% had some prior anti-PD-1, anti-PD-L1 or anti-CTLA-4 therapy, which was allowed.

TCRdb's table, derived via immunoSEQ multiplex PCR, lists solely in-frame clones and lacks some. This table holds 43,000 or so clones, 70% to 90% found once. The CDR3 loop spans 16 amino acids. Trimming stripped 0 bases from V and 1 base from J, with 12 bases between. Per the germline V gene, CDR1 is SNHLY and CDR2 is FYNNEI. Only one count was recorded for this clone. The sample was CD4+ or CD8+ T cells sorted from blood, taken in a trial of the OX40 agonist ivuxolimab. The source is an adult with an advanced solid tumor such as melanoma, head and neck, liver or kidney cancer. The chain is built from TRBV2 and TRBJ2-5; a possible D gene is TRBD1 (6 bases). The DNA for the CDR3 is TGTGCCAGCAGTGAAGCGTTTATCAGGGGCCAAGAGACCCAGTACTTC. The encoded protein is CASSEAFIRGQETQYF.